This T cell receptor beta chain was retrieved from a study of CD8 T cells in ankylosing spondylitis. Making use of molecular barcodes, quantitative 5'-RACE generated TCR beta libraries. TCRdb used MiXCR to reprocess the 5' RACE reads, holding one entry per CDR3 protein. The table includes around 150,000 distinct CDR3 sequences, approximately 10% detected once. The sequence was collected from a male donor with ankylosing spondylitis or in good health (not recorded which). Sequencing was carried out using blood, either unsorted or a sorted T cell fraction (not recorded which).

CDR3: CASSFRGGNQPQHF. The CDR3 nucleotides are TGTGCCAGCAGTTTCAGGGGAGGCAATCAGCCCCAGCATTTT. V is TRBV6-5 and J is TRBJ1-5; perhaps TRBD1 as D (6 bases). The germline V gene has CDR1 MNHEY and CDR2 SVGAGI. This CDR3 spans 14 amino acids. The ends were cut back, 4 bases at V and 2 bases at J, with 9 bases in the middle.